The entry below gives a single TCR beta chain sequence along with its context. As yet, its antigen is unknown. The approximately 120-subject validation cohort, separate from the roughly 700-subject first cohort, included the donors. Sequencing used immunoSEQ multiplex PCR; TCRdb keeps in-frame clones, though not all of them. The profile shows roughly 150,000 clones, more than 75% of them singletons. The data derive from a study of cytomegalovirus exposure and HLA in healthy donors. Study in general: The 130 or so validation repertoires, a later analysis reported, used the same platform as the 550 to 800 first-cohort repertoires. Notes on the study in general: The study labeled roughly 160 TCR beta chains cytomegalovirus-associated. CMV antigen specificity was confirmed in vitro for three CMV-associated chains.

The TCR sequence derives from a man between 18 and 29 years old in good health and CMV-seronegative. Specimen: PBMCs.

CDR3 coding DNA: TGCGCCAGCAGCTTGGATGGACAGGGACCCCCCACCTTC. This sequence encodes CASSLDGQGPPTF. The chain uses TRBV5-1 and TRBJ1-2; 8 bases are a match to TRBD1. The V gene end was trimmed by 0 bases and the J gene end by 13 bases; junction bases not matched to a gene: 8. Germline lookup yields CDR1 SGHRS and CDR2 YFSETQ. This CDR3 region has 13 residues. Looking up the rest from reference TRBV5-1 and TRBJ1-2 gives the full variable domain: KAGVTQTPRYLIKTRGQQVTLSCSPISGHRSVSWYQQTPGQGLQFLFEYFSETQRNKGNFPGRFSGRQFSNSRSEMNVSTLELGDSALYLCASSLDGQGPPTFGSGTRLTVV.